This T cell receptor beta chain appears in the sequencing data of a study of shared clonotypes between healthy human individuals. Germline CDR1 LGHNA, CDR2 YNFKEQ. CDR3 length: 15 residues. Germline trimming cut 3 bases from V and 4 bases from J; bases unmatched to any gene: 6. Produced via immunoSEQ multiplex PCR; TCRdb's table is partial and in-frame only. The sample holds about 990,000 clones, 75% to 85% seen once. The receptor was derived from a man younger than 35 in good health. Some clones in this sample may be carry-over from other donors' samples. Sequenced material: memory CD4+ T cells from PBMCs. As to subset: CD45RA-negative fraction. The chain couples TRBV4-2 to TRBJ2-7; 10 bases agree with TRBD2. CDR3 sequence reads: CASSHLAGEVYEQYF. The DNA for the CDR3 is TGTGCCAGCAGCCACCTAGCGGGAGAAGTATACGAGCAGTACTTC.